This TCR beta chain was identified during a study of beta chain features in type 1 diabetes. Sorting that relied on CD45RO/CCR7/CD25/CD127/CD95/CD27 yielded CD4+ naive, central memory, regulatory and stem cell-like memory cells. V lost 3 bases and J lost 3; bases outside the gene matches: 1. The CDR3 is made up of 13 amino acids. CDR1 is MGHRA, CDR2 YSYEKL, per germline. Since all of the isolated RNA was reverse transcribed, expressed TCRB transcripts were what got sequenced. Libraries were prepared by immunoSEQ multiplex PCR; TCRdb keeps only in-frame clonotypes and omits some of them. The profile shows about 210,000 clones, 11% of them singletons.

This TCR derives from a man aged 18 to 29 in good health. Sequenced: central memory CD4+ T cells from blood. The V call is TRBV4-1, the J call TRBJ2-7; 8 nucleotides align to TRBD1. Written as DNA, the CDR3 is TGCGCCAGCAGCCAGACAGGGGTCTACGAGCAGTACTTC. Encoded protein: CASSQTGVYEQYF.